This T cell receptor beta chain was recovered during a study of blood T cells in healthy people across ages. Points from the study as a whole: Whereas aged donors had fewer naive CD4+ cells, long-lived donors had more of them and higher diversity. Older individuals had lower TCR beta diversity per million T cells (the decline was roughly linear).

Combining a sample-barcoded 5' primer with a J-beta primer mix, a second PCR ran for roughly 7 to 12 cycles. Per sample, CDR3-containing paired-end reads numbered at least 2.5 million. MiXCR, applied by TCRdb to the 5' RACE reads, yields one record per CDR3 protein. The sample contains 650,000 to 700,000 distinct CDR3 sequences, roughly 32% of which appear only once. At least ten counts were recorded for this clonotype. Its specificity is unknown. The CDR3 spans 15 residues. From germline, CDR1 is DFQATT and CDR2 SNEGSKA (reference sequence). The V gene end was trimmed by 5 bases and the J gene end by 4 bases; junction bases not matched to a gene: 8. Isolated per sample were at least 7 million PBMCs.

The source is an elderly woman in good health. The V and J genes are TRBV20-1 and TRBJ2-1; 10 bases agree with TRBD2. Specimen: blood. The CDR3 here is CSAGVQRGGYNEQFF. CDR3 DNA sequence: TGCAGTGCTGGCGTGCAGCGGGGGGGATACAATGAGCAGTTCTTC.